This TCR beta chain was retrieved from a study of graft-versus-host responses after intestinal transplantation (dated by TCRdb to about 2021). Regarding the complete study: The transplants that recipients received were multivisceral, liver-intestinal, or isolated intestinal. A peak of at least 4% donor T cells among recipient peripheral blood mononuclear cells was the definition used for donor T cell macrochimerism. Graft-versus-host and host-versus-graft alloreactive T cell clones were tracked in the graft, circulation and bone marrow after intestinal transplantation using bulk TCR-beta CDR3 sequencing. Rather than going through the commercial service, samples from a few later patients were sequenced in-house on an Illumina MiSeq and processed with MiXCR. The cohort enrolled around 23 intestinal transplant recipients including one retransplant, and a few patients lacking pretransplant specimens were excluded. To identify alloreactive clones, pre-transplant mixed lymphocyte reaction products were sequenced and then compared with unstimulated pre-transplant donor and recipient T cells. Every recipient was given anti-thymocyte globulin induction, followed by around three years of maintenance tacrolimus and steroids.

CDR1 MNHEY and CDR2 SMNVEV were looked up in the germline V gene (reference sequence). The CDR3 covers 15 residues, taking in both the cysteine and the phenylalanine. Only the CDR3 part of the read is kept: 45 bases, read in frame from the first base. V is pared back by 4 bases and J by 2 bases, with 14 bases lying between the germline termini. Libraries came from the immunoSEQ multiplex PCR assay. For most patients, genomic DNA was isolated with the Qiagen DNeasy Blood and Tissue Kit and shipped frozen to Adaptive Biotechnologies for TCR sequencing. For most patients, genomic DNA was subjected to high-throughput TCR-beta CDR3 sequencing by Adaptive Biotechnologies. In the original analysis: Adaptive's ImmunoSEQ software supplied the TCR sequencing data for 15 to 20 patients, while MiXCR and VDJtools were used to process three other patients. To correct CD4 versus CD8 sorting errors, any sequence found in both subsets at a frequency ratio below 5:1 was removed. CDR3 nucleotide sequences shared between donor and recipient were removed because their origin could not be assigned. To be classed as alloreactive, a clone needed at least 2-fold expansion over unstimulated cells and a minimum CFSE-low frequency of 0.002% (template counts) or 0.001% (read counts). Clones were considered mappable if detected in sequenced pre-transplant spleen, lymph node, or MLR CFSE-low populations of the donor or recipient. The cumulative frequency of alloreactive clones was calculated as a percentage of all sequences, weighted by copy number. The source is immuneACCESS, and TCRdb retained only in-frame sequences with V and J called. Part of the clones is not carried over; for the studies checked, unresolved V genes explain less than half of this, and the remainder is unexplained. The V and J calls and the clone size are those of that table, but D and trimming were determined from the DNA. This sample holds about 39,000 clones; about 95% were observed only once. Of the sample, around 0.2% is held by the ten largest clones.

In the paper's terms, the time point label means: cells obtained before transplantation from donor or recipient. CD3+CD4+ and CD3+CD8+ populations were FACS-sorted from unstimulated pre-transplant donor and recipient cells taken from spleen or lymph nodes. General findings and caveats noted by the study authors: GvH clones were detected in recipient bone marrow, and some of these GvH clones were observed earlier in ileal mucosa or blood, consistent with an intestinal mucosal origin. Early after transplant, declines in HvG clones were associated with peak levels of circulating GvH clones. The relatively low number and heterogeneity of intestinal transplant patients limited the conclusions. Patients with donor T cell macrochimerism had high GvH to HvG T cell clonal ratios in their allografts.

Comment on this clone: It has no known antigen specificity. No clone much larger than this one lies a single base away; base qualities are absent.

Recombination joined TRBV27 with TRBJ2-5; too little of a D gene remains to name it. The source of this sequence is a human donor who was the organ donor for an intestinal transplant. Sequenced material: unstimulated CD8+ T cells sorted from spleen or lymph node cells, taken before transplant. The nucleotide sequence is TGTGCCAGCAGTTCCCTCAGGACGGCACAAGAGACCCAGTACTTC. This sequence encodes CASSSLRTAQETQYF.